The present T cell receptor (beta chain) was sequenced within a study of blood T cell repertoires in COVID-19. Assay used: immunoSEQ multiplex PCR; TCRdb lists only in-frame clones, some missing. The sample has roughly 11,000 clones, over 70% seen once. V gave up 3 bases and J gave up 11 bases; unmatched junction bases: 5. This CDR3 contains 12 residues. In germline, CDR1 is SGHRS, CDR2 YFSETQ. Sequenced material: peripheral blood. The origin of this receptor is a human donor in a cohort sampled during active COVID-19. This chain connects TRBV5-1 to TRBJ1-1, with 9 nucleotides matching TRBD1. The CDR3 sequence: CASSWGQGGAFF. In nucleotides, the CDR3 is TGCGCCAGCAGCTGGGGACAGGGTGGGGCTTTCTTT.